This T cell receptor beta chain was sequenced in a study of cytomegalovirus exposure and HLA in healthy donors. Concerning this clone itself: Its antigen is not known.

The V gene lost 3 bases and the J gene lost 4 bases, with 11 bases spanning the gap. Germline V gives CDR1 SGHRS, CDR2 YFSETQ. This CDR3 has 14 amino acids. Overall study findings and caveats: TCR beta V segments were, for the most part, productive about 87% or about 30% of the time in an earlier analysis.

The primer mix had 60 Vbeta and 13 Jbeta primers. TCRdb keeps only in-frame clones here, not all; method: immunoSEQ multiplex PCR. The sample includes around 120,000 clones. The genes are TRBV5-1 and TRBJ2-1, with D perhaps matching TRBD1 (6 bases). The source is a man aged 50-60 years in good health and CMV-seronegative. Input material: PBMCs. CDR3 region: CASSSTGIYNEQFF. In DNA, the CDR3 is TGCGCCAGCAGCTCAACAGGGATTTACAATGAGCAGTTCTTC.